This T cell receptor beta chain derives from a study of T cell responses to AZD1222 COVID-19 vaccine. Losses at the gene ends were 4 bases for V and 4 bases for J; bases not matched to a gene: 5. The germline V gene has CDR1 LNHDA and CDR2 SQIVND (reference sequence). This CDR3 contains 15 residues. The repertoire was sequenced with immunoSEQ multiplex PCR; TCRdb's copy has only in-frame clones and lacks some. The sample lists around 80,000 clones; roughly 84% were seen once. The TCR comes from an adult in good health. The sequences come from peripheral blood, collected on day 0 of AZD1222 vaccination. This rearrangement joins TRBV19 to TRBJ2-1; 9 bases map to TRBD1. CDR3 nucleotide sequence: TGTGCCAGTAGTACGGGACAGGGCCATTACAATGAGCAGTTCTTC. Its protein product is CASSTGQGHYNEQFF.